The 4 T cell receptor beta chains below come from one sample, sequenced in a study of T cell responses to AZD1222 COVID-19 vaccine (dated by TCRdb to about 2021). This sample's time point label indicates: about 28 days (+/-7) after the second vaccine dose. Libraries were built with the immunoSEQ multiplex PCR assay. Entries here come from immuneACCESS through TCRdb and include only in-frame sequences with V and J called. Some clones fail to appear in such tables; in the studies checked, an unresolved V gene covers under half of the shortfall, and the cause of the remainder is unknown. This sample comprises 170,000 or so clones, 80% to 90% of them detected only once. The ten largest make up roughly 12% of the sample. The sample here was peripheral blood, taken 28 days after the second AZD1222 dose. These receptors were collected from an adult who received the AZD1222 COVID-19 vaccine.

V is TRBV9 and J is TRBJ1-3, with no clear D. The V gene's germline CDR1 is SGDLS and CDR2 YYNGEE. The CDR3 has 16 residues. V lost 1 base and J lost 0, with 11 bases in between. DNA for the CDR3: TGTGCCAGCAGCGTACATGCGGGGTTCTCTGGAAACACCATATATTTT. It yields the protein CASSVHAGFSGNTIYF.

This clone was seen just once. CDR3 in DNA: TGTGCCAGCAGCGGGGGCTTAAGCACAGATACGCAGTATTTT. Protein sequence: CASSGGLSTDTQYF. The rearrangement links TRBV2 to TRBJ2-3, with D perhaps TRBD1 or TRBD2 (6 bases each). V was trimmed by 6 bases and J by 0 bases, leaving 10 bases between them. The CDR3 length is 14 residues. Germline V gene lookup returns CDR1 SNHLY and CDR2 FYNNEI.

The rearrangement uses TRBV19 and TRBJ1-3; D is ambiguous. Germline V CDR1 and CDR2: LNHDA, SQIVND (reference sequence). This CDR3 is 13 amino acids long. The ends were cut back, 5 bases at V and 0 bases at J, with 5 bases in the middle. The CDR3 sequence: CASSLSSGNTIYF. Here the CDR3 DNA reads TGTGCCAGTAGTCTGAGCTCTGGAAACACCATATATTTT.

The rearrangement links TRBV2 to TRBJ1-5; D gene ambiguous. Between the trimmed V and J ends, which lost 7 bases and 9 bases, there was a span of 16 bases. The CDR3 is 13 amino acids. Germline CDR1 is SNHLY and CDR2 is FYNNEI. The CDR3 sequence: CASTISGVWPQHF. CDR3 sequence (DNA): TGTGCCAGCACGATCAGCGGGGTATGGCCCCAGCATTTT. The full variable domain, its missing parts supplied by reference TRBV2 and TRBJ1-5, is EPEVTQTPSHQVTQMGQEVILRCVPISNHLYFYWYRQILGQKVEFLVSFYNNEISEKSEIFDDQFSVERPDGSNFTLKIRSTKLEDSAMYFCASTISGVWPQHFGDGTRLSIL.